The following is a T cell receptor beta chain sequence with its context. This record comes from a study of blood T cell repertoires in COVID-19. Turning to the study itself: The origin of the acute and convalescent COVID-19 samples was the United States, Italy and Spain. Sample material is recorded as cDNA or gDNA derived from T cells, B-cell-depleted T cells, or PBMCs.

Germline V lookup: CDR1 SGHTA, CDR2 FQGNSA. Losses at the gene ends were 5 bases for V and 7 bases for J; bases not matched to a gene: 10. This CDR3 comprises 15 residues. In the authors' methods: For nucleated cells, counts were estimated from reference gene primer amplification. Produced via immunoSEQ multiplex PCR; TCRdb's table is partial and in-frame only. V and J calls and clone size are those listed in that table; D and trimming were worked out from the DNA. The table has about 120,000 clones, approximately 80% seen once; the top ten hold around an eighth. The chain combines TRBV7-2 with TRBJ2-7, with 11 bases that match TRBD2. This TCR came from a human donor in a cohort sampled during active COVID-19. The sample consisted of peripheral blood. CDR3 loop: CASSPSSGGAREQYF. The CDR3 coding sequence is TGTGCCAGCAGCCCGAGTAGCGGGGGGGCAAGGGAGCAGTACTTC.